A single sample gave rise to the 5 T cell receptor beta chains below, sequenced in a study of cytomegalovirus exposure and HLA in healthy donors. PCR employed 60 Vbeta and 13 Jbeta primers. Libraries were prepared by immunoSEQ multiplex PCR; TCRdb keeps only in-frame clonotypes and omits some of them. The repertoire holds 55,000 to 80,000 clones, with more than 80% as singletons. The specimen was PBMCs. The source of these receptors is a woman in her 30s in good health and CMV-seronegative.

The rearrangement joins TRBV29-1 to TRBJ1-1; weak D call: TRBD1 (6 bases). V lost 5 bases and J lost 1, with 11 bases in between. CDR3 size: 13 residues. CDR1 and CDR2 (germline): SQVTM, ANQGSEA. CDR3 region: CSVNDRSNTEAFF. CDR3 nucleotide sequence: TGCAGCGTTAACGACAGGTCGAACACTGAAGCTTTCTTT.

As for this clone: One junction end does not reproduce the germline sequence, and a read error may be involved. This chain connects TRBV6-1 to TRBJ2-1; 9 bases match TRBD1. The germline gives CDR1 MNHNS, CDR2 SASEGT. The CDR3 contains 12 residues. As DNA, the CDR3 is TGTGCCAGCAGTGACCGGACAGGGGTCTTTATCTTC. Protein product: CASSDRTGVFIF.

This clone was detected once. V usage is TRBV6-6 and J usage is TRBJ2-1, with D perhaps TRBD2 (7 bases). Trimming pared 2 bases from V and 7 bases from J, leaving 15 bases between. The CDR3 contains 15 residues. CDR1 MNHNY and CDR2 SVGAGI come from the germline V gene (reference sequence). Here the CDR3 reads CASSYGRGARNEQFF. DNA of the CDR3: TGTGCCAGCAGTTACGGGAGGGGGGCTAGGAATGAGCAGTTCTTC.

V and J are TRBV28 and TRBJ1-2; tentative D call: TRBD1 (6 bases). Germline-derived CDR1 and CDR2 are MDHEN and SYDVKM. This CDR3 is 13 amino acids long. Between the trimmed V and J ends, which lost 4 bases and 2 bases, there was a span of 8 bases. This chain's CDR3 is CASSWTENYGYTF. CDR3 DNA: TGTGCCAGCAGTTGGACAGAAAACTATGGCTACACCTTC.

The CDR3 reads CASSLGQGADNSPLHF. In DNA, the CDR3 is TGTGCCAGCAGTTTGGGACAGGGGGCGGACAATTCACCCCTCCACTTT. The V gene is TRBV27, the J gene TRBJ1-6; TRBD1 matches 12 bases. The CDR3 has 16 amino acids. Trimming at V came to 3 bases and at J to 7 bases, leaving 4 bases not matched to a gene. The V gene's germline CDR1 is MNHEY and CDR2 SMNVEV (reference sequence).